This T cell receptor (beta chain) was captured in a study of T cell responses to AZD1222 COVID-19 vaccine. Trimming cost V 5 bases and J 4 bases; bases outside gene matches: 6. There are 15 residues in the CDR3. Germline CDR1 and CDR2: SEHNR and FQNEAQ (reference sequence). Using immunoSEQ multiplex PCR, the repertoire was profiled, and TCRdb retains in-frame clones only, with some absent. The sample holds 90,000 to 150,000 clones; about 86% are singletons and the top ten take roughly 18%. This sequence was found in an adult who received the AZD1222 COVID-19 vaccine. The starting material was peripheral blood, obtained 28 days after the second AZD1222 dose. The rearrangement links TRBV7-9 to TRBJ2-3; 10 nucleotides agree with TRBD1. CDR3 in DNA: TGTGCCAGCAGCAATCCGGGACAGGGGTCAGATACGCAGTATTTT. Its translation: CASSNPGQGSDTQYF.